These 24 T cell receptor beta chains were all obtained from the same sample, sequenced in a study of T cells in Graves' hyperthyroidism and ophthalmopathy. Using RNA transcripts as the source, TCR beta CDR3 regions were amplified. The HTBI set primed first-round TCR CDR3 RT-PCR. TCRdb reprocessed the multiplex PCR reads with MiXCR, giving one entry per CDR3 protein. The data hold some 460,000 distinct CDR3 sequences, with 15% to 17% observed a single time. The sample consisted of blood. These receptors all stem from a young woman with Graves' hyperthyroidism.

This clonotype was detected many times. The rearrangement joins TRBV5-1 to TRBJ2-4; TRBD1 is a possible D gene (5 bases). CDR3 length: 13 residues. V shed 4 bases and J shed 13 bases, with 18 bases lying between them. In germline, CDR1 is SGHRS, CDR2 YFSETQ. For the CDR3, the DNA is TGCGCCAGCAGCCCCGAGAAGACAGCACTACAGTACTTC. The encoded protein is CASSPEKTALQYF.

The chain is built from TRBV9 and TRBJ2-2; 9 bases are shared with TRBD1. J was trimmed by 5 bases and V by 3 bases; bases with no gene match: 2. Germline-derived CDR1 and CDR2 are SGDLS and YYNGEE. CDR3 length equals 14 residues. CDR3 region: CASSAGQGTGELFF. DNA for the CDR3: TGTGCCAGCAGCGCGGGACAGGGTACCGGGGAGCTGTTTTTT.

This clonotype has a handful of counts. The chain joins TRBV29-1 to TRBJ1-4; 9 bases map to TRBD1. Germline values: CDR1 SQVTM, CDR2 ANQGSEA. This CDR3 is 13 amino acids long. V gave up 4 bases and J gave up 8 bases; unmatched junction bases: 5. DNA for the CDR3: TGCAGCGTTGCGGGGACAGGGTTGGAAAAACTGTTTTTT. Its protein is CSVAGTGLEKLFF.

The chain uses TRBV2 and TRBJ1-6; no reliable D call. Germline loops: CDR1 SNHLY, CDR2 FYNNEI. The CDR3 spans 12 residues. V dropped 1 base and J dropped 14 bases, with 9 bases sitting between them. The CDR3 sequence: CASSEDPFALHF. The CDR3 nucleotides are TGTGCCAGCAGTGAAGACCCATTTGCCCTCCACTTT.

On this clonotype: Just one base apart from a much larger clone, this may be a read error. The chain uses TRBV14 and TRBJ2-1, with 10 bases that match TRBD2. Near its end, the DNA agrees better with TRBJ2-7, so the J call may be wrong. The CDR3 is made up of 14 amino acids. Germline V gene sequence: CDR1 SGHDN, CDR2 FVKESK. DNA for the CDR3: TGTGCCAGCAGAAGAGCGGGAGGGCCAAATGAGCAGTACTTC. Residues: CASRRAGGPNEQYF.

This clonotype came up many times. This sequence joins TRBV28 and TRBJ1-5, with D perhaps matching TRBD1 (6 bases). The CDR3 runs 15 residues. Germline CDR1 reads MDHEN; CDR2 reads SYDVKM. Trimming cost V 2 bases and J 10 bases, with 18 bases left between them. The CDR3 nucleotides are TGTGCCAGCAGTTTAGAGCTGGGAGGGGGGGGTCCCCAGCATTTT. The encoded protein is CASSLELGGGGPQHF.

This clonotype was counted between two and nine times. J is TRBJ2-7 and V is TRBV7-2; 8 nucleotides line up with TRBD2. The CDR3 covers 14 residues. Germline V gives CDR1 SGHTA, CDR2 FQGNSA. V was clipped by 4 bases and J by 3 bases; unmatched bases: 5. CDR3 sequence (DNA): TGTGCCAGCAGCTCGGGACTAGATGGCTACGAGCAGTACTTC. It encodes CASSSGLDGYEQYF.

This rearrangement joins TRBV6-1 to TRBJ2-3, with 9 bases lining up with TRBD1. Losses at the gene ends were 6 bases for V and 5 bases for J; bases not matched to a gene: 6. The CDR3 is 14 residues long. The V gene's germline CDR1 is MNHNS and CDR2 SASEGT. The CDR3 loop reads CASSSQGAEDTQYF. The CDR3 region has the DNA TGTGCCAGCAGCTCACAGGGGGCGGAAGATACGCAGTATTTT.

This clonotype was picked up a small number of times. CDR3 DNA: TGTGCCAGCAGCGTGGGGCGGGCAGCGGGCCAAGAGACCCAGTACTTC. Protein sequence: CASSVGRAAGQETQYF. This rearrangement joins TRBV9 to TRBJ2-5, with a possible D match to TRBD2 (6 bases). The CDR3 length is 16 residues. V was trimmed by 2 bases and J by 1 base, leaving 15 bases between them. Germline CDR1 and CDR2: SGDLS and YYNGEE.

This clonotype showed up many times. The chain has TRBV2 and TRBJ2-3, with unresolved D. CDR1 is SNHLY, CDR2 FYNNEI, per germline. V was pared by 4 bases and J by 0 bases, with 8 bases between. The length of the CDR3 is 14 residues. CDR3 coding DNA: TGTGCCAGCAGTGGGACGGCTAGCACAGATACGCAGTATTTT. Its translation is CASSGTASTDTQYF.

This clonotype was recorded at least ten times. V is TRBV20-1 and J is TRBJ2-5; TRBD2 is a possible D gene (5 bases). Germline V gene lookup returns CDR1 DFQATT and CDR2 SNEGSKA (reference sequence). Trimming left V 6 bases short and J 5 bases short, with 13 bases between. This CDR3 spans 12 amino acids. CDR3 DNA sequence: TGCAGTGCCGGGAAGGGAAGGGAGACCCAGTACTTC. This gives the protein CSAGKGRETQYF.

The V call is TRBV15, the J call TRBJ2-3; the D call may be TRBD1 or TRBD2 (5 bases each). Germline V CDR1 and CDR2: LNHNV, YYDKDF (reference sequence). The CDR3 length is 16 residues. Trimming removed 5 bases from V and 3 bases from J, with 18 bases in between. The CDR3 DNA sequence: TGTGCCACCAGCTTCGGGACCCATCCTAGGACAGATACGCAGTATTTT. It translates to CATSFGTHPRTDTQYF.

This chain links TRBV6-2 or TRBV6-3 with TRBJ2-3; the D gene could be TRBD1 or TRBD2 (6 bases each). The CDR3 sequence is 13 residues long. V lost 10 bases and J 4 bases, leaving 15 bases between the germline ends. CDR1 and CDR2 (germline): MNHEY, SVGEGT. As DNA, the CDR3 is TGTGCCACCGAGGGGGGTTACTCAGATACGCAGTATTTT. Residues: CATEGGYSDTQYF.

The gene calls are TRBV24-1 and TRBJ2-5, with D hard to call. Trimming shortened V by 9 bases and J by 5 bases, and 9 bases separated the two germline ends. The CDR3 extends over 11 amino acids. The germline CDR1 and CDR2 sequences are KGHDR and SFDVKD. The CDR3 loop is CATRIGETQYF. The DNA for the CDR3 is TGTGCCACCCGGATCGGCGAGACCCAGTACTTC.

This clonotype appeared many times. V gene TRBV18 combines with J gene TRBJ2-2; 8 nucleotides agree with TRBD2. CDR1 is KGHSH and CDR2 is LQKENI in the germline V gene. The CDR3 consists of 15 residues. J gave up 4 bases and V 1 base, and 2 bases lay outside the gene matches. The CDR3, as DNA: TGTGCCAGCTCACCACAGCGGGGGACCACCGGGGAGCTGTTTTTT. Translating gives CASSPQRGTTGELFF.

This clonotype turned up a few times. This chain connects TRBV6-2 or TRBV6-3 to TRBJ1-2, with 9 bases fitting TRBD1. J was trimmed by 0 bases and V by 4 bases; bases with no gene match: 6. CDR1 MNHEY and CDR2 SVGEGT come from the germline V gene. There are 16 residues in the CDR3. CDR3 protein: CASSSHGQGPNYGYTF. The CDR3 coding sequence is TGTGCCAGCAGTTCACACGGACAGGGGCCTAACTATGGCTACACCTTC.

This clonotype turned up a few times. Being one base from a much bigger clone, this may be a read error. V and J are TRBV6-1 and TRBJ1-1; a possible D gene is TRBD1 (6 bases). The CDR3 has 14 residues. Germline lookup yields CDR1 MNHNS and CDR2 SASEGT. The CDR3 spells CASRVSIRGDMASF. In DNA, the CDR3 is TGTGCCAGCAGGGTCTCCATCAGGGGTGATATGGCTTCCTTT.

CDR3 sequence reads: CASSYHLQPQHF. Here the CDR3 DNA reads TGTGCCAGCAGTTACCATCTTCAGCCCCAGCATTTT. The chain couples TRBV6-2 or TRBV6-3 to TRBJ1-5; D not resolved. Germline CDR1 is MNHEY and CDR2 is SVGEGT. The CDR3 extends over 12 amino acids. The V end lost 2 bases, the J end lost 6 bases, and 5 bases lay between the germline ends.

CDR3 residues: CASTHSYGYTF. CDR3 coding DNA: TGTGCCAGCACCCACAGCTATGGCTACACCTTC. J is TRBJ1-2 and V is TRBV28; no definite D call. The CDR3 spans 11 residues. The V end was cut by 7 bases, the J end by 4 bases, with 7 bases between. The germline gives CDR1 MDHEN, CDR2 SYDVKM.

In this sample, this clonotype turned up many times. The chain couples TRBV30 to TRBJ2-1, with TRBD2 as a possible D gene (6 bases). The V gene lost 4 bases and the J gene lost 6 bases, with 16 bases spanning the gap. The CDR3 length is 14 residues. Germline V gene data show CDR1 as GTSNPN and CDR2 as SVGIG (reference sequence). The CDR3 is CAWKKGLNSNEQFF. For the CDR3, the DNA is TGTGCCTGGAAGAAGGGACTCAACAGCAATGAGCAGTTCTTC.

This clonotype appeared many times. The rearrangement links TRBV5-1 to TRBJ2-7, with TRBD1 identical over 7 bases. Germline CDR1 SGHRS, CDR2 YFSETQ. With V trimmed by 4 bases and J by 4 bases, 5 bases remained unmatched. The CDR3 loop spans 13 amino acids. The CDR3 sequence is CASSIQGLYEQYF. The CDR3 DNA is TGCGCCAGCAGCATACAGGGGCTGTACGAGCAGTACTTC.

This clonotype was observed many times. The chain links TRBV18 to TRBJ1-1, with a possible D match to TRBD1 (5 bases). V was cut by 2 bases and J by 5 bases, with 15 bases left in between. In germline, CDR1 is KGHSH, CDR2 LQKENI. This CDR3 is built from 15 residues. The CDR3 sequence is CASSPIGTGRTEAFF. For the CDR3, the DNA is TGTGCCAGCTCACCAATAGGGACCGGGAGGACTGAAGCTTTCTTT.

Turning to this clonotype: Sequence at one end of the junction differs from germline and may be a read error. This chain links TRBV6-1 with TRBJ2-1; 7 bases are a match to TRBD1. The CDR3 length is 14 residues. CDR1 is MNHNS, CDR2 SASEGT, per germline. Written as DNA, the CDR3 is TGTACCAGCAGTCGGGACAGCTCCTACAATGAGCAGTTCTTC. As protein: CTSSRDSSYNEQFF.

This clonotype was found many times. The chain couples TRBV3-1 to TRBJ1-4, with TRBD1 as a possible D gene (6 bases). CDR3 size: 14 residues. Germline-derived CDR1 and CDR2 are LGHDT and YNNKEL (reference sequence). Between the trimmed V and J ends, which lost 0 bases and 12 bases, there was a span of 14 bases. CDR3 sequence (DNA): TGTGCCAGCAGCCAAGATTCCGGGGGCGCAGAACTGTTTTTT. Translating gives CASSQDSGGAELFF.